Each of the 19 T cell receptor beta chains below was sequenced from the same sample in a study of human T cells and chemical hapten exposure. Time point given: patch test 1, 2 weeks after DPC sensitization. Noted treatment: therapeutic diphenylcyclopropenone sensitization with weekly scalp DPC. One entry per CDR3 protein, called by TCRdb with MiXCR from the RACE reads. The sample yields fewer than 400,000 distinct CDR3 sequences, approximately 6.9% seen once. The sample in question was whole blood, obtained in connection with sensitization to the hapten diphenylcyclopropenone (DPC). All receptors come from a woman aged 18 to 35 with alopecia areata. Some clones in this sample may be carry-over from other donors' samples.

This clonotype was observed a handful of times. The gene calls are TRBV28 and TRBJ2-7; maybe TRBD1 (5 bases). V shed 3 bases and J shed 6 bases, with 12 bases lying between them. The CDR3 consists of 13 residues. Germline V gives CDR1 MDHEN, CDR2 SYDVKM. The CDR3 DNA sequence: TGTGCCAGCAGTTTCCCTCAGGGTCCCGAGCAGTACTTC. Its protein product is CASSFPQGPEQYF.

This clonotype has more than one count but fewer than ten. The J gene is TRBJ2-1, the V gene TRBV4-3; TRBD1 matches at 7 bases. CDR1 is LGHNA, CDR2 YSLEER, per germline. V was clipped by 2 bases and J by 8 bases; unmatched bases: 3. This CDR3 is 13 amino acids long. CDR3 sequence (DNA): TGCGCCAGCAGCCAAAGGGGGCGCGATGAGCAGTTCTTC. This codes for CASSQRGRDEQFF.

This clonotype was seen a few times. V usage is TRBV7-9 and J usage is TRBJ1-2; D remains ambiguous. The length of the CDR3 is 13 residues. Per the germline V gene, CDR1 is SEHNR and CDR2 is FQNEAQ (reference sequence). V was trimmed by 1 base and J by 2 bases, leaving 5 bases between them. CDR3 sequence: CASSLGRNYGYTF. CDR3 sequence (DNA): TGTGCCAGCAGCTTAGGCAGAAACTATGGCTACACCTTC.

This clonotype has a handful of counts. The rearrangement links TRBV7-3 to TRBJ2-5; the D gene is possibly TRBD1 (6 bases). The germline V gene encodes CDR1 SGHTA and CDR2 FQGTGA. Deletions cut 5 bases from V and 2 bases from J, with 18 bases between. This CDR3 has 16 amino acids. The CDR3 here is CASSPLGRDTQETQYF. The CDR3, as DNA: TGTGCCAGCAGCCCCCTAGGTCGGGACACTCAAGAGACCCAGTACTTC.

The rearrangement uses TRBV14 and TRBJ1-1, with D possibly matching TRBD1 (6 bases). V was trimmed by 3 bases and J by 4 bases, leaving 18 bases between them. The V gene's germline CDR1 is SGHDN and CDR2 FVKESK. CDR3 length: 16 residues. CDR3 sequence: CASSHALVRGGTEAFF. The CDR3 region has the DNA TGTGCCAGCAGCCACGCCCTTGTTAGAGGGGGCACTGAAGCTTTCTTT.

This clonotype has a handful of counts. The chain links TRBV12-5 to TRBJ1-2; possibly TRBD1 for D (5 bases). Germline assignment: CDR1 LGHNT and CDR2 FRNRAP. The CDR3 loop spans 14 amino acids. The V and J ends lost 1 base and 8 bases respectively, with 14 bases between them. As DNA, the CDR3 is TGTGCTAGTGGTTTGGCCCCGCCAGGGAACGGCTACACCTTC. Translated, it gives CASGLAPPGNGYTF.

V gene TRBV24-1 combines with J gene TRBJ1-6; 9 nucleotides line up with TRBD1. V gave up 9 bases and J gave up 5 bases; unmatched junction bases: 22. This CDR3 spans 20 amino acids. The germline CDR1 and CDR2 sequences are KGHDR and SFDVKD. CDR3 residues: CATGQFGRWKDRGNNSPLHF. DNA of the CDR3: TGTGCCACCGGGCAATTCGGTCGGTGGAAGGACAGGGGCAATAATTCACCCCTCCACTTT.

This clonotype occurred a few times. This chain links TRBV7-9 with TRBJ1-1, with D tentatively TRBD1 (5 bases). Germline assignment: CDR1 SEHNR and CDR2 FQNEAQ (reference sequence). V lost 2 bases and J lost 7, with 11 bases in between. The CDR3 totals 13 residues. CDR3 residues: CASSLTGQSEAFF. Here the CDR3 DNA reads TGTGCCAGCAGCTTAACTGGACAAAGTGAAGCTTTCTTT.

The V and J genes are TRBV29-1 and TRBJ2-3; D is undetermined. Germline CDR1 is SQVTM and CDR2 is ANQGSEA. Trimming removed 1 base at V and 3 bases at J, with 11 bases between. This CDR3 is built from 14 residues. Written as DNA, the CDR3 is TGCAGCGTTGAAGCACCCCTAGGTACAGATACGCAGTATTTT. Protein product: CSVEAPLGTDTQYF.

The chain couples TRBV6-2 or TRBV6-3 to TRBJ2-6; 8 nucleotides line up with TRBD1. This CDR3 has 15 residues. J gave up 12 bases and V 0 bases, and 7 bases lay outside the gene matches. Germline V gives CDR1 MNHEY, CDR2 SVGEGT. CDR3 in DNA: TGTGCCAGCAGTTACTCGAAGGACAGGGTGGTCGTCCTGACTTTC. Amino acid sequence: CASSYSKDRVVVLTF.

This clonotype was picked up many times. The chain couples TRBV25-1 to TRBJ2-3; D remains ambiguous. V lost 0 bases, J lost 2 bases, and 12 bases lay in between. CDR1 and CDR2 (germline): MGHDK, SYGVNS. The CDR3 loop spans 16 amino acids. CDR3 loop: CASSEYPLGPTDTQYF. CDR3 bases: TGTGCCAGCAGTGAATATCCCCTGGGCCCCACAGATACGCAGTATTTT.

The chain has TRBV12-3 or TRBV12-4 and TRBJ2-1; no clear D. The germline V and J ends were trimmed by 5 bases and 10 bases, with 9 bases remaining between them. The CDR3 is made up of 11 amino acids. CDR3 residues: CASSTRLEQFF. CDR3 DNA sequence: TGTGCCAGCAGTACCCGACTGGAGCAGTTCTTC.

CDR3 coding DNA: TGTGCCAGCAGTCGCCGGGACAGATCTTTCAACTATGGCTACACCTTC. This codes for CASSRRDRSFNYGYTF. The chain links TRBV6-6 to TRBJ1-2; TRBD1 aligns across 7 bases. V shed 5 bases, J shed 2 bases, and the junction held 11 bases outside the gene matches. CDR1 is MNHNY and CDR2 is SVGAGI in the germline V gene (reference sequence). The CDR3 is 16 residues long.

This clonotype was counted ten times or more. CDR3 DNA: TGTGCCAGCAGTTCGAACGGGGCGGATATTAATCAGCCCCAGCATTTT. Its protein product is CASSSNGADINQPQHF. The chain joins TRBV12-3 or TRBV12-4 to TRBJ1-5, with a possible D match to TRBD1 (5 bases). The V end was cut by 4 bases, the J end by 4 bases, with 17 bases between. The CDR3 totals 16 residues.

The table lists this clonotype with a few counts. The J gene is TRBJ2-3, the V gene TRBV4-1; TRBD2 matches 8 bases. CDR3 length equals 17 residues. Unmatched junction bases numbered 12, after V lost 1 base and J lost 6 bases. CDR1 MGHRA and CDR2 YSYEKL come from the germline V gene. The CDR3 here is CASSQGYSGGSLDTQYF. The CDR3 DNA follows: TGCGCCAGCAGCCAAGGATACAGCGGGGGTTCCTTGGATACGCAGTATTTT.

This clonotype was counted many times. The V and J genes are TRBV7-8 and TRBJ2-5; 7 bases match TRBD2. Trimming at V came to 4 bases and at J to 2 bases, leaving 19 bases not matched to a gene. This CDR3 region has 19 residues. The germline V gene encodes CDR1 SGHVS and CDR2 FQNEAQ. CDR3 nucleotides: TGTGCCAGCAGCTCCCTAGGAGGAGATAGGGGAGGGTATCAAGAGACCCAGTACTTC. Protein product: CASSSLGGDRGGYQETQYF.

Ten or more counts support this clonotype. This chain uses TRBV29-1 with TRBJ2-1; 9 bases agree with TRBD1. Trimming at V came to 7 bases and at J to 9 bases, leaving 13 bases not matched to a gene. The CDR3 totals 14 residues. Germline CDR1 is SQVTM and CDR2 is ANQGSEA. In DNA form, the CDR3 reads TGCAGCGAGCAACCGGGACAGGGAGGAAGTGAGCAGTTCTTC. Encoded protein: CSEQPGQGGSEQFF.

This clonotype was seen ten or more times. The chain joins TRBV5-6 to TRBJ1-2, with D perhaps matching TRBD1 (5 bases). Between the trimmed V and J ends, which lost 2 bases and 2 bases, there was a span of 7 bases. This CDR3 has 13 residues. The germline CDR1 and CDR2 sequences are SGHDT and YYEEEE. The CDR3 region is CASSFPGNYGYTF. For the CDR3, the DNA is TGTGCCAGCAGCTTTCCAGGGAACTATGGCTACACCTTC. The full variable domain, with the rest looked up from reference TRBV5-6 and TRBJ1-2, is DAGVTQSPTHLIKTRGQQVTLRCSPKSGHDTVSWYQQALGQGPQFIFQYYEEEERQRGNFPDRFSGHQFPNYSSELNVNALLLGDSALYLCASSFPGNYGYTFGSGTRLTVV.

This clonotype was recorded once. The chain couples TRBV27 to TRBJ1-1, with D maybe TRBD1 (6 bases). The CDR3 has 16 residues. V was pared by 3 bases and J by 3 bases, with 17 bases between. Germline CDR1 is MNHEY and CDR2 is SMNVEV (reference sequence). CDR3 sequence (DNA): TGTGCCAGCAGTTTGACCCCATTAGGGGGAGACACTGAAGCTTTCTTT. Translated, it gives CASSLTPLGGDTEAFF.